The entry that follows covers one T cell receptor beta chain sequence. No antigen is known for it. The record originates from a study of cytomegalovirus exposure and HLA in healthy donors. Study-level points and caveats: Common viral pathogens seemed, in a later analysis, to connect with several of the most significant clusters. A later analysis revealed that TCR association rates differed between HLA loci, peaking at DRB1 and bottoming out at HLA-C.

V lost 0 bases, J lost 3 bases, and 2 bases stayed unmatched. CDR1 and CDR2 (germline): SNHLY, FYNNEI. The CDR3 consists of 14 residues. Primers included in the PCR were 60 Vbeta and 13 Jbeta primers. Here immunoSEQ multiplex PCR was the method, and the copy in TCRdb shows in-frame clones only, minus some. The table shows about 130,000 clones, with approximately 79% occurring only once. This TCR came from a man aged 40-49 years in good health and CMV-seropositive. J is TRBJ2-7 and V is TRBV2, with 7 bases identical to TRBD2. Sequenced material: PBMCs. CDR3 sequence: CASSEARESYEQYF. In DNA form, the CDR3 reads TGTGCCAGCAGTGAAGCGCGGGAGAGCTACGAGCAGTACTTC.